This TCR beta chain was recorded in a study of regulatory T cells in long-lasting Graves disease (dated by TCRdb to 2020 to 2022). About the investigation overall: Persistent Graves' disease was defined as persistently positive TSH receptor autoantibodies together with antithyroid drug treatment for over 5 years. The study was conducted in China and was registered as a clinical trial. A total of some 35 samples underwent TCR sequencing, from roughly 13 patients with persistent Graves' disease and approximately 20 patients with newly diagnosed Graves' disease. Antithyroid drugs had been taken for approximately 10 years on average by persistent Graves' disease patients in the clinical cohort. Persistent Graves' disease patients were compared with newly diagnosed Graves' disease patients by peripheral blood TCR sequencing and RNA sequencing.

What the study reported, not specific to this receptor: Peripheral blood alone was examined, since thyroid tissue, which constituted the primary lesion, could not be accessed. Compared with newly diagnosed patients, patients with persistent Graves' disease had lower TCR Shannon entropy and fewer highly expanded clones, which suggests clonal expansion. Patients with persistent disease shared more public clonotypes (fewer than 3,000) than newly diagnosed patients did (roughly 970). Persistent disease showed preferential use of TRBV28, TRBJ1-2 and TRBJ2-5, whereas newly diagnosed disease favored TRBV20-1 and TRBJ2-1. The authors acknowledged the small sample size as a limitation that may reduce accuracy. Sequencing and analysis were restricted to the TCR beta chain.

Reading the germline V gene gives CDR1 KGHDR and CDR2 SFDVKD. V has 3 bases trimmed and J has 2 bases trimmed; junction bases matching no gene number 3. The CDR3 holds 14 amino acids from the cysteine to the phenylalanine. The retained sequence is limited to the CDR3, 42 bases, with the frame set at the first base. Library preparation was by multiplex PCR. Sequencing was performed on an Illumina HiSeq 4000. iRepertoire HTBI primers and Arm-PCR amplification of CDR3 regions were used to construct TCR beta libraries. Gel purification was performed on PCR products prior to sequencing. In the source study's methods: A total of roughly 58 TRBV and some 15 TRBJ segments were identified across samples and were used for gene usage analysis of CDR3 amino acid clonotypes. Filtered high-quality paired reads were merged into contigs using COPE and FqMerger. BLAST was used to align contigs to IMGT TRBV, TRBD and TRBJ reference genes, with CDR3 defined following IMGT. Any clonotype with a frequency above 0.1% was counted as a highly expanded clone. Shannon entropy served as the measure of repertoire diversity, while the Gini coefficient captured V-J evenness. A clonotype found in more than one individual was treated as public. The raw public data were reprocessed by TCRdb itself: fastp quality trimming at Q25, MiXCR clonotype calling, in-frame beta chains only. CDR3 protein duplicates are merged, each entry listing the most common genes and DNA. V and J calls and clone size were set by TCRdb, not the authors. The sample profile shows around 400,000 distinct CDR3 sequences; around 20% of them were found once. Of the sample, about a quarter is held by the ten largest clones.

Notes on this clonotype: Its antigen remains undetermined. There are no base qualities to consult, and no much larger clone falls within one base.

This sample's time point label indicates: persistent/refractory GD, antithyroid drugs over 5 years with positive TRAb. For both TCR sequencing and RNA sequencing, RNA was extracted from PBMCs using TRIzol. The diagnosis of Graves' disease was made according to American Thyroid Association guidelines. The patients came from an endocrinology department in Xi'an, China. Each patient gave roughly 8.4 milliliters of peripheral blood, collected in an EDTA anticoagulant tube. PBMCs were isolated by Ficoll Paque Plus density gradient separation without further T cell sorting. An Agilent 2100 Bioanalyzer and agarose gel were used to assess RNA quality, and a NanoDrop 2000 was used to measure RNA concentration.

The sample was peripheral blood mononuclear cells (PBMCs), taken when the disease was refractory, from a patient treated with antithyroid drugs. This chain is built from TRBV24-1 and TRBJ2-7, with 7 middle bases fitting TRBD1. The source of this sequence is a female donor with Graves disease. The DNA sequence follows: TGTGCCACCAGTGATGCCGGGACAGCCTACGAGCAGTACTTC. This codes for CATSDAGTAYEQYF.